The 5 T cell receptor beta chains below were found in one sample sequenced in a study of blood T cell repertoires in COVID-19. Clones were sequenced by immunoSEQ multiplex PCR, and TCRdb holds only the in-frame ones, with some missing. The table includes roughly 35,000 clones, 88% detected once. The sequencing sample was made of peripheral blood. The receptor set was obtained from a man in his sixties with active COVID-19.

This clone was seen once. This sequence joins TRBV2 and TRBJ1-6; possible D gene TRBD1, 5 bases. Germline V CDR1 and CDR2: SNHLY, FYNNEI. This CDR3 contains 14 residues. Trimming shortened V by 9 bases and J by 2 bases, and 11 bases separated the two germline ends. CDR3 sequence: CASRQSPYNSPLHF. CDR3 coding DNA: TGTGCCAGTAGACAGTCCCCCTATAATTCACCCCTCCACTTT. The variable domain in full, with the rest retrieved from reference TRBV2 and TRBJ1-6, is EPEVTQTPSHQVTQMGQEVILRCVPISNHLYFYWYRQILGQKVEFLVSFYNNEISEKSEIFDDQFSVERPDGSNFTLKIRSTKLEDSAMYFCASRQSPYNSPLHFGNGTRLTVT.

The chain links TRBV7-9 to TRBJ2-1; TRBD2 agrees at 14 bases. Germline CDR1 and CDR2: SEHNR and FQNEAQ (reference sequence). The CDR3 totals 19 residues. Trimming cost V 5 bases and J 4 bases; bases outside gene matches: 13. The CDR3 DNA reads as TGTGCCAGCAGCATTCCCGGGACTAGCGGGAGTCTTATGTACAATGAGCAGTTCTTC. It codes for CASSIPGTSGSLMYNEQFF.

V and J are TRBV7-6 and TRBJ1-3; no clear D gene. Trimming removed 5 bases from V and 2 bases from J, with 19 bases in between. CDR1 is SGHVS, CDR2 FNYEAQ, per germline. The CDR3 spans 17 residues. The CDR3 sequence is CASSPAGRTATGNTIYF. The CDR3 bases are TGTGCCAGCAGCCCCGCCGGGAGGACGGCCACTGGAAACACCATATATTTT.

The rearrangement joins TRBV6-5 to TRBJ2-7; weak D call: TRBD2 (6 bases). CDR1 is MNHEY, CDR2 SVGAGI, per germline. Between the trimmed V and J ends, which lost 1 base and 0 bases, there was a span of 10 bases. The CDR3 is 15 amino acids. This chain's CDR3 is CASSYLADSSYEQYF. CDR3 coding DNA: TGTGCCAGCAGTTACTTAGCGGATAGCTCCTACGAGCAGTACTTC.

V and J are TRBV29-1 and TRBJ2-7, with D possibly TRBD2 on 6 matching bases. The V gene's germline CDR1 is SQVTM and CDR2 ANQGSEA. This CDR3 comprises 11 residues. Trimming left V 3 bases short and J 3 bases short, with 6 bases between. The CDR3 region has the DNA TGCAGCGTTGAGGAGGGCTACGAGCAGTACTTC. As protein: CSVEEGYEQYF.